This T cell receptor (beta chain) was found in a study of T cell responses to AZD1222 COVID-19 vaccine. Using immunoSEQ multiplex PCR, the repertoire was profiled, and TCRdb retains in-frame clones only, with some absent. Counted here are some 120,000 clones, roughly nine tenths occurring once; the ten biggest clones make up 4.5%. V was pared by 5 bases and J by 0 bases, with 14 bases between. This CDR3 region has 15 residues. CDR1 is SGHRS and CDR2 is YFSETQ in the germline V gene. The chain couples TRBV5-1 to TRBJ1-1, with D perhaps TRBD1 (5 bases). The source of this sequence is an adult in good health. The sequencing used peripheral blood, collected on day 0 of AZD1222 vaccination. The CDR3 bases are TGCGCCAGCAGTTTAACACTGGGGGTGAACACTGAAGCTTTCTTT. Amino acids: CASSLTLGVNTEAFF.